This TCR beta chain was identified in a study of cytomegalovirus exposure and HLA in healthy donors. Study results and caveats: Fewer N-insertions (relative to the approximately 700-donor mean) were reportedly seen in an Asian-associated ancestry cluster in a later analysis. The authors later found most CMV-associated TCR beta chains appeared HLA-restricted.

To note about this clone: The antigen is not known.

Trimming pared 0 bases from V and 8 bases from J, leaving 11 bases between. Per germline, CDR1 SNHLY and CDR2 FYNNEI. CDR3 length: 14 residues. The study ran its PCR with 60 Vbeta and 13 Jbeta primers. The data were produced by immunoSEQ multiplex PCR, yet TCRdb's version contains in-frame clones alone and is incomplete. The sample has some 150,000 clones; roughly three quarters are singletons. What was sequenced was PBMCs. The sequence derives from a woman aged 40 to 55 in good health and CMV-seronegative. This sequence joins TRBV2 and TRBJ2-4; D gene unclear. CDR3 amino acids: CASSEALSVDIQYF. The CDR3 DNA reads as TGTGCCAGCAGTGAAGCGCTTTCAGTGGACATTCAGTACTTC.